The clone carrying this T cell receptor (beta chain) was picked up one time. Its target is not known. The PCR used 60 Vbeta and 13 Jbeta primers. TCRdb's table, derived via immunoSEQ multiplex PCR, lists solely in-frame clones and lacks some. The sample includes 130,000 or so clones, roughly 80% of them seen just once. This record belongs to a study of cytomegalovirus exposure and HLA in healthy donors. The study, taken as a whole, reports: Being productive about 87% or about 30% of the time was typical of most TCR beta V segments in an earlier analysis. Follow-up analysis found HLA locus-dependent TCR association rates, highest for DRB1 and lowest for HLA-C. It was confirmed in vitro that a few of the CMV-associated chains were specific for CMV antigens. Cytomegalovirus-associated TCR beta chains were listed, numbering 150 to 200.

Trimming removed 5 bases at V and 1 base at J, with 8 bases between. Per the germline V gene, CDR1 is SGHTA and CDR2 is FQGNSA. The CDR3 is 13 amino acids. The origin of this receptor is a man aged 25 to 40 in good health and CMV-seronegative. This sequence joins TRBV7-2 and TRBJ1-1; D is uncertain. Specimen: PBMCs. CDR3 DNA sequence: TGTGCCAGCAGCCTAACGCCGAACACTGAAGCTTTCTTT. Its protein is CASSLTPNTEAFF.